The rows below give T cell receptor beta chains drawn from one sample of a study of neurological immune-mediated disorders. One entry per CDR3 protein results from TCRdb running MiXCR on the 5' RACE reads. Among fewer than 85,000 distinct CDR3 sequences, roughly 4.8% were seen once, and the ten largest hold 2.2%. The specimen was PBMCs. All receptors come from a woman between 25 and 40 years old with multiple sclerosis. Each CDR3 is given with its conserved first and last residue. A D gene is named only where the DNA matches it firmly. The size of a clone is reported for some rows only, either as once, few or many, or as a class for expanded clones.

len	abundance	v_gene	d_gene	j_gene	CDR3aa	CDR3nt
15	few	TRBV20-1	TRBD2	TRBJ2-1	CSASRLAGASNEQFF	TGCAGTGCTAGCAGACTAGCGGGAGCCAGCAATGAGCAGTTCTTC
15	many	TRBV20-1	-	TRBJ2-1	CSARVSGSDGSEQFF	TGCAGTGCTAGAGTATCTGGGTCGGACGGTAGCGAGCAGTTCTTC
16	-	TRBV10-2	TRBD2	TRBJ2-1	CASRLRGAGDYNEQFF	TGCGCCAGCAGACTGAGGGGAGCGGGAGACTACAATGAGCAGTTCTTC
14	many	TRBV15	-	TRBJ1-4	CATSSPGQTEKLFF	TGTGCCACCAGCAGCCCGGGACAAACTGAAAAACTGTTTTTT
14	many	TRBV20-1	-	TRBJ2-2	CSAVAVWNTGELFF	TGCAGTGCCGTCGCGGTCTGGAACACCGGGGAGCTGTTTTTT
11	many	TRBV20-1	TRBD1	TRBJ2-5	CSADREETQYF	TGCAGTGCCGACAGGGAAGAGACCCAGTACTTC
14	many	TRBV7-2	-	TRBJ1-1	CASTLAARNTEAFF	TGTGCCAGCACCCTGGCAGCTAGAAACACTGAAGCTTTCTTT
15	many	TRBV12-3/TRBV12-4	-	TRBJ1-2	CASSLARRRSYGYTF	TGTGCCAGCAGTTTAGCACGGCGGAGAAGCTATGGCTACACCTTC
15	-	TRBV29-1	-	TRBJ1-5	CSLGGLGTGNQPQHF	TGCAGCCTTGGGGGATTGGGAACAGGCAATCAGCCCCAGCATTTT
15	many	TRBV12-3/TRBV12-4	-	TRBJ2-3	CASSLACCRTDTQYF	TGTGCCAGCAGTTTAGCTTGCTGTAGGACAGATACGCAGTATTTT
14	-	TRBV7-8	TRBD1	TRBJ1-3	CASSFDRGGNTIYF	TGTGCCAGCAGCTTTGACAGGGGTGGAAACACCATATATTTT
15	-	TRBV3-1	TRBD2	TRBJ2-7	CASSLGLADSYEQYF	TGTGCCAGCAGCCTGGGACTAGCGGACTCCTACGAGCAGTACTTC
16	many	TRBV5-1	TRBD1	TRBJ2-1	CASSLHGQGGYNEQFF	TGCGCCAGCAGCTTGCACGGACAGGGGGGGTACAATGAGCAGTTCTTC
15	few	TRBV5-6	TRBD2	TRBJ2-1	CASSWGLAGGNEQFF	TGTGCCAGCAGCTGGGGACTAGCGGGAGGGAATGAGCAGTTCTTC
13	many	TRBV7-2	TRBD2	TRBJ2-1	CASRDYLYNEQFF	TGTGCCAGCCGGGACTACTTATACAATGAGCAGTTCTTC
14	many	TRBV5-1	TRBD2	TRBJ2-7	CASSLVGLGNEQYF	TGCGCCAGCAGCTTGGTGGGACTAGGGAACGAGCAGTACTTC
12	few	TRBV27	TRBD1	TRBJ2-2	CASGGQTGELFF	TGTGCCAGCGGGGGACAGACCGGGGAGCTGTTTTTT
14	many	TRBV7-8	TRBD2	TRBJ2-1	CASSTSGGYNEQFF	TGTGCCAGCAGTACTAGCGGGGGCTACAATGAGCAGTTCTTC
14	many	TRBV5-1	-	TRBJ2-5	CASSLSGVGETQYF	TGCGCCAGCAGCTTGTCAGGGGTCGGGGAGACCCAGTACTTC
15	many	TRBV5-5	-	TRBJ2-7	CASSLVLSSSYEQYF	TGTGCCAGCAGCTTGGTTTTATCGAGCTCCTACGAGCAGTACTTC
15	many	TRBV27	-	TRBJ2-5	CASSLYTGGRETQYF	TGTGCCAGCAGTTTATATACGGGGGGCCGCGAGACCCAGTACTTC
15	-	TRBV12-3/TRBV12-4	TRBD1	TRBJ1-3	CASSPKGGNGNTIYF	TGTGCCAGCAGTCCGAAAGGGGGCAACGGAAACACCATATATTTT
12	many	TRBV20-1	-	TRBJ2-1	CSAGGLSNEQFF	TGCAGTGCTGGGGGACTCTCCAATGAGCAGTTCTTC
11	many	TRBV20-1	TRBD1	TRBJ2-1	CSASRGQEQFF	TGCAGTGCTAGTAGGGGGCAGGAGCAGTTCTTC
14	many	TRBV15	TRBD1	TRBJ1-1	CATSRAGTGKEAFF	TGTGCCACCAGCAGAGCCGGGACAGGCAAAGAAGCTTTCTTT
12	many	TRBV20-1	-	TRBJ1-5	CSARAGNQPQHF	TGCAGTGCTAGAGCGGGGAATCAGCCCCAGCATTTT
16	many	TRBV7-9	TRBD2	TRBJ2-1	CASSHAAVAGADEQFF	TGTGCCAGCAGCCACGCTGCGGTAGCGGGGGCTGATGAGCAGTTCTTC
16	many	TRBV6-6	TRBD1	TRBJ2-2	CASTLNTGQGAGELFF	TGTGCCAGCACCCTTAACACGGGACAGGGGGCCGGGGAGCTGTTTTTT
13	many	TRBV20-1	TRBD1	TRBJ1-2	CSAPRTGMDGYTF	TGCAGTGCTCCACGGACAGGGATGGATGGCTACACCTTC
14	-	TRBV20-1	TRBD1	TRBJ2-3	CSAPGTGGTDTQYF	TGCAGTGCACCTGGGACAGGGGGAACAGATACGCAGTATTTT
15	-	TRBV18	TRBD2	TRBJ2-7	CASSHGTSGAYEQYF	TGTGCCAGCTCGCATGGGACTAGCGGGGCGTACGAGCAGTACTTC
12	many	TRBV20-1	-	TRBJ2-1	CSARDGTNEQFF	TGCAGTGCTAGAGATGGGACTAATGAGCAGTTCTTC